These 27 T cell receptor beta chains originate from one sample sequenced in a study of CD8+ T cells in alopecia areata. cDNA prepared by RNA extraction and subsequent reverse transcription served as the template for sequencing. The data were produced by immunoSEQ multiplex PCR, yet TCRdb's version contains in-frame clones alone and is incomplete. The sample carries some 180,000 clones, 63% recorded once. Source: CD4+ T cells sorted from blood, taken at week 0. These receptor sequences come from a human donor with alopecia areata.

V and J are TRBV29-1 and TRBJ1-2; no clear D. V lost 0 bases, J lost 4 bases, and 9 bases lay in between. The V gene's germline CDR1 is SQVTM and CDR2 ANQGSEA. The CDR3 totals 13 residues. CDR3 nucleotide sequence: TGCAGCGTTGAAGAGGGAAGCGGCTATGGCTACACCTTC. It encodes CSVEEGSGYGYTF. The full variable domain, rest sourced from reference TRBV29-1 and TRBJ1-2, is SAVISQKPSRDICQRGTSLTIQCQVDSQVTMMFWYRQQPGQSLTLIATANQGSEATYESGFVIDKFPISRPNLTFSTLTVSNMSPEDSSIYLCSVEEGSGYGYTFGSGTRLTVV.

This chain links TRBV5-4 with TRBJ1-2, with 7 bases lining up with TRBD1. Germline CDR1 and CDR2: SGHNT and YYREEE (reference sequence). Trimming took 0 bases from V and 8 from J; bases not matched to a gene: 7. The CDR3 runs to 14 residues. This CDR3 reads CASSLGRGKSGYTF. The DNA of the CDR3 is TGTGCCAGCAGCTTGGGCAGGGGGAAGTCCGGCTACACCTTC.

This clone has more than one count but fewer than ten. This chain links TRBV30 with TRBJ1-5; 8 bases map to TRBD1. CDR1 GTSNPN and CDR2 SVGIG come from the germline V gene (reference sequence). This CDR3 is built from 15 residues. J was trimmed by 3 bases and V by 1 base; bases with no gene match: 5. The CDR3 here is CAWSEGQGANQPQHF. CDR3 sequence (DNA): TGTGCCTGGAGTGAAGGACAGGGTGCCAATCAGCCCCAGCATTTT.

The V gene is TRBV27, the J gene TRBJ2-1, with D possibly matching TRBD1 (5 bases). V was clipped by 4 bases and J by 7 bases, with 11 bases between them. In germline, CDR1 is MNHEY, CDR2 SMNVEV (reference sequence). The CDR3 consists of 13 residues. The CDR3 loop reads CASSWGYRNEQFF. CDR3 bases: TGTGCCAGCAGTTGGGGCTACCGAAATGAGCAGTTCTTC.

The gene calls are TRBV6-5 and TRBJ2-5, with D possibly being TRBD1 (5 bases). The CDR3 covers 12 residues. V lost 2 bases and J 4 bases, leaving 5 bases between the germline ends. The germline V gene has CDR1 MNHEY and CDR2 SVGAGI. DNA for the CDR3: TGTGCCAGCAGTTACCAGGGAGAGACCCAGTACTTC. This gives the protein CASSYQGETQYF.

The chain employs TRBV4-3 and TRBJ1-2; 7 nucleotides align to TRBD1. J was trimmed by 4 bases and V by 2 bases; bases with no gene match: 7. This CDR3 contains 15 residues. Looked up from germline, CDR1 is LGHNA and CDR2 is YSLEER. The CDR3 spells CASSQHRGYSYGYTF. CDR3 coding DNA: TGCGCCAGCAGCCAACACAGGGGTTACTCCTATGGCTACACCTTC.

V is TRBV4-3 and J is TRBJ1-2; D remains unclear. V shed 0 bases and J shed 8 bases, with 10 bases lying between them. The germline gives CDR1 LGHNA, CDR2 YSLEER. The CDR3 consists of 13 residues. CDR3 protein: CASSQESRTGYTF. The CDR3 bases are TGCGCCAGCAGCCAAGAATCCAGAACCGGCTACACCTTC.

The chain combines TRBV4-3 with TRBJ2-5, with D unresolved. CDR1 and CDR2 from the germline V gene are LGHNA and YSLEER. V gave up 4 bases and J gave up 5 bases, with 11 bases separating them. The CDR3 length is 13 residues. CDR3 region: CASSPGWSETQYF. DNA of the CDR3: TGCGCCAGCAGCCCCGGGTGGTCGGAGACCCAGTACTTC.

This clone showed up just a few times. V usage is TRBV29-1 and J usage is TRBJ2-5; 12 nucleotides line up with TRBD2. Germline assignment: CDR1 SQVTM and CDR2 ANQGSEA. This CDR3 region has 15 residues. The V gene end was trimmed by 4 bases and the J gene end by 2 bases; junction bases not matched to a gene: 5. CDR3 nucleotide sequence: TGCAGCGTTGCCCCCCTAGCGGGGGGGCAAGAGACCCAGTACTTC. Protein sequence: CSVAPLAGGQETQYF.

This chain links TRBV27 with TRBJ2-2, with a possible D match to TRBD1 (5 bases). V lost 1 base and J 5 bases, leaving 8 bases between the germline ends. The germline CDR1 and CDR2 sequences are MNHEY and SMNVEV (reference sequence). CDR3 size: 14 residues. The CDR3 loop is CASSLFKGTGELFF. Here the CDR3 DNA reads TGTGCCAGCAGTTTATTTAAGGGGACCGGGGAGCTGTTTTTT.

This clone was observed once. Other DNA sequences in the sample encode the same CDR3. As DNA, the CDR3 is TGTGCCAGCAGTTACTCGATATCAGATACGCAGTATTTT. Amino acids: CASSYSISDTQYF. The chain recombines TRBV6-6 with TRBJ2-3; D not resolved. The CDR3 is made up of 13 amino acids. Germline assignment: CDR1 MNHNY and CDR2 SVGAGI (reference sequence). Trimming took off 0 bases at V and 4 bases at J, with 5 bases between the two ends.

This sequence joins TRBV5-1 and TRBJ1-1; TRBD1 matches 9 bases. From germline, CDR1 is SGHRS and CDR2 YFSETQ. The V gene end was trimmed by 4 bases and the J gene end by 1 base; junction bases not matched to a gene: 8. The CDR3 has 16 residues. The CDR3 nucleotides read TGCGCCAGCAGCCCTGCAATGGGACAGGGGAACACTGAAGCTTTCTTT. Translating it yields CASSPAMGQGNTEAFF. Combining the CDR3 with reference TRBV5-1 and TRBJ1-1 gives the whole variable domain KAGVTQTPRYLIKTRGQQVTLSCSPISGHRSVSWYQQTPGQGLQFLFEYFSETQRNKGNFPGRFSGRQFSNSRSEMNVSTLELGDSALYLCASSPAMGQGNTEAFFGQGTRLTVV.

This clone was seen a few times. This sample also contains other DNA sequences that code for the same CDR3. The chain combines TRBV29-1 with TRBJ1-2, with 7 bases that match TRBD1. The CDR3 is made up of 12 amino acids. The trim removed 6 bases at V and 2 bases at J, leaving 3 bases unmatched. Germline CDR1 is SQVTM and CDR2 is ANQGSEA. This CDR3 reads CSVATGNYGYTF. The CDR3 region has the DNA TGCAGCGTGGCGACAGGGAACTATGGCTACACCTTC.

In its sample, this clone was seen once. The identical CDR3 is also encoded by other nucleotide sequences in the sample. This chain uses TRBV6-1 with TRBJ2-7; D not certain. This CDR3 has 11 residues. Per the germline V gene, CDR1 is MNHNS and CDR2 is SASEGT. Trimming removed 2 bases from V and 4 bases from J, with 3 bases in between. CDR3: CASSERYEQYF. The CDR3 DNA follows: TGTGCCAGCAGTGAAAGGTACGAGCAGTACTTC.

V usage is TRBV29-1 and J usage is TRBJ2-7, with D unclear. The germline V and J ends were trimmed by 8 bases and 6 bases, with 8 bases remaining between them. CDR3 size: 9 residues. Germline lookup yields CDR1 SQVTM and CDR2 ANQGSEA. DNA of the CDR3: TGCAGCCCCGAGAGCGAGCAGTACTTC. It specifies CSPESEQYF.

The chain recombines TRBV15 with TRBJ2-7; 8 nucleotides match TRBD1. The CDR3 loop spans 15 amino acids. V was pared by 8 bases and J by 0 bases, with 9 bases of the junction left unmatched. Germline loops: CDR1 LNHNV, CDR2 YYDKDF (reference sequence). CDR3 bases: TGTGCCACCGCACCCGGGACAGGCTCCTCCTACGAGCAGTACTTC. This sequence encodes CATAPGTGSSYEQYF.

This chain uses TRBV29-1 with TRBJ2-7, with 8 bases that match TRBD1. Losses at the gene ends were 4 bases for V and 4 bases for J; bases not matched to a gene: 6. This CDR3 is 13 amino acids long. Germline-derived CDR1 and CDR2 are SQVTM and ANQGSEA. CDR3 bases: TGCAGCGTTGGAGGCAGGGGGCATTACGAGCAGTACTTC. It yields the protein CSVGGRGHYEQYF.

The CDR3 reads CASSRQNTEAFF. The CDR3 DNA follows: TGTGCCAGCAGTAGACAAAACACTGAAGCTTTCTTT. The chain recombines TRBV5-6 with TRBJ1-1; D is unclear. Germline V lookup: CDR1 SGHDT, CDR2 YYEEEE. The CDR3 extends over 12 amino acids. Trimming removed 5 bases from V and 2 bases from J, with 7 bases in between.

The chain employs TRBV29-1 and TRBJ1-1; D is unclear. Trimming pared 6 bases from V and 0 bases from J, leaving 14 bases between. CDR1 SQVTM and CDR2 ANQGSEA come from the germline V gene. CDR3 length equals 14 residues. The CDR3 protein is CSVAQRQLNTEAFF. DNA of the CDR3: TGCAGCGTCGCTCAGCGACAACTGAACACTGAAGCTTTCTTT. Variable domain in full (rest from reference TRBV29-1 and TRBJ1-1): SAVISQKPSRDICQRGTSLTIQCQVDSQVTMMFWYRQQPGQSLTLIATANQGSEATYESGFVIDKFPISRPNLTFSTLTVSNMSPEDSSIYLCSVAQRQLNTEAFFGQGTRLTVV.

This clone has just a few counts. The chain links TRBV29-1 to TRBJ1-1, with TRBD1 matching over 7 bases. V dropped 1 base and J dropped 0; count of bases not matched to a gene: 8. The length of the CDR3 is 16 residues. Per the germline V gene, CDR1 is SQVTM and CDR2 is ANQGSEA. This chain's CDR3 is CSVEVLAGGLNTEAFF. The DNA of the CDR3 is TGCAGCGTTGAAGTTTTGGCAGGGGGTTTGAACACTGAAGCTTTCTTT.

There are a few counts of this clone. The rearrangement uses TRBV15 and TRBJ2-1, with D hard to call. Germline V gene data show CDR1 as LNHNV and CDR2 as YYDKDF (reference sequence). Trimming took 1 base from V and 8 from J, leaving 15 bases between them. The CDR3 runs 15 residues. CDR3 region: CATSRVPQPADEQFF. In nucleotides, the CDR3 is TGTGCCACCAGCAGAGTCCCCCAGCCCGCCGATGAGCAGTTCTTC.

The V call is TRBV30, the J call TRBJ1-4, with unresolved D. The CDR3 has 13 amino acids. Deletions cut 2 bases from V and 13 bases from J, with 17 bases between. The germline gives CDR1 GTSNPN, CDR2 SVGIG (reference sequence). In nucleotides, the CDR3 is TGTGCCTGGAGTCCTACCGGGTTTGGCTTACTGTTTTTT. Protein product: CAWSPTGFGLLFF. The complete variable domain, with remaining parts taken from reference TRBV30 and TRBJ1-4, reads SQTIHQWPATLVQPVGSPLSLECTVEGTSNPNLYWYRQAAGRGLQLLFYSVGIGQISSEVPQNLSASRPQDRQFILSSKKLLLSDSGFYLCAWSPTGFGLLFFGSGTQLSVL.

V usage is TRBV9 and J usage is TRBJ1-6; the D gene is possibly TRBD1 (5 bases). The CDR3 sequence is 14 residues long. V was pared by 0 bases and J by 8 bases, with 9 bases between. Germline loops: CDR1 SGDLS, CDR2 YYNGEE. CDR3 residues: CASSVEGQDSPLHF. The DNA of the CDR3 is TGTGCCAGCAGCGTAGAGGGGCAAGATTCACCCCTCCACTTT.

The V call is TRBV30, the J call TRBJ1-1, with D perhaps TRBD1 (5 bases). Looked up from germline, CDR1 is GTSNPN and CDR2 is SVGIG (reference sequence). The CDR3 totals 14 residues. Trimming left V 0 bases short and J 1 base short, with 9 bases between. The CDR3 DNA is TGTGCCTGGAGTGTACTCAGGGCGAACACTGAAGCTTTCTTT. Residues: CAWSVLRANTEAFF.

This chain joins TRBV29-1 and TRBJ2-5; TRBD2 is a possible D gene (5 bases). The CDR3 contains 13 residues. V was clipped by 1 base and J by 2 bases, with 8 bases between them. Germline-derived CDR1 and CDR2 are SQVTM and ANQGSEA. In DNA form, the CDR3 reads TGCAGCGTTGAAGTCGGACTGCAAGAGACCCAGTACTTC. Protein sequence: CSVEVGLQETQYF.

The chain carries TRBV19 and TRBJ2-7; D remains ambiguous. V was shortened by 10 bases and J by 0 bases, with 7 bases between the two germline ends. Germline CDR1 reads LNHDA; CDR2 reads SQIVND (reference sequence). The CDR3 extends over 11 amino acids. The CDR3 DNA reads as TGTGCCACCGCAGCCTCCTACGAGCAGTACTTC. Translating gives CATAASYEQYF. The entire variable domain, with the rest obtained from reference TRBV19 and TRBJ2-7, is as follows: DGGITQSPKYLFRKEGQNVTLSCEQNLNHDAMYWYRQDPGQGLRLIYYSQIVNDFQKGDIAEGYSVSREKKESFPLTVTSAQKNPTAFYLCATAASYEQYFGPGTRLTVT.

The chain is built from TRBV25-1 and TRBJ2-3; D gene uncertain. The length of the CDR3 is 13 residues. Germline loops: CDR1 MGHDK, CDR2 SYGVNS. V lost 1 base and J lost 5, with 7 bases in between. CDR3 DNA: TGTGCCAGCAGTGAATTCGCCGTAGATACGCAGTATTTT. This encodes CASSEFAVDTQYF.